Below, 2 T cell receptor beta chains from the same sample are listed, as sequenced in a study of tumor-infiltrating lymphocytes in primary liver carcinoma. TCR beta cDNA was made from 500 ng total RNA with a constant-region primer. Libraries for TCR beta were built through three nested multiplex PCR rounds, which together made up a slightly modified ARM-PCR procedure. A C-beta reverse primer was combined with TRBV1-TRBV30 forward primers in the first two PCR rounds, and each round had approximately 10 cycles. One entry per CDR3 protein results from TCRdb running MiXCR on the multiplex PCR reads. This table holds over 250,000 distinct CDR3 sequences, 45% to 70% found once. It was unsorted whole blood that yielded blood RNA, and germline DNA was also extracted. The specimen sequenced was peripheral blood. The receptors here all came from a young woman with primary liver carcinoma and hepatitis B virus infection.

This clonotype was seen repeatedly, ten times or more. DNA of the CDR3: TGTGCCAGCAGCTTATTGTACCGTGGCAAAGATGCCTACAATGAGCAGTTCTTC. This gives the protein CASSLLYRGKDAYNEQFF. The gene calls are TRBV11-2 and TRBJ2-1, with D unclear. Looked up from germline, CDR1 is SGHAT and CDR2 is FQNNGV. The CDR3 is made up of 18 amino acids. V was trimmed by 2 bases and J by 2 bases, leaving 19 bases between them.

For this clonotype: A read error may explain this, as a much larger clone is one base away. The rearrangement uses TRBV4-1 and TRBJ2-7, with 10 positions matching TRBD2. Trimming removed 3 bases from V and 2 bases from J; junction bases left unmatched: 4. CDR1 and CDR2 from the germline V gene are MGHRA and YSYEKL. This CDR3 region has 15 residues. The chain's CDR3 is CASSHVAGGTYEQYF. Written as DNA, the CDR3 is TGCGCCAGCAGCCACGTAGCGGGGGGAACCTACGAGCAGTACTTC.